The entry below gives a single T cell receptor (beta chain) sequence along with its context. Enrolled through a virtual design, the participants were between roughly 18 and 90 years of age and came from about two dozen US areas. Individuals in the exposed group had encountered a COVID-19 case within 2 weeks preceding study entry. The record originates from a study of blood T cell repertoires in COVID-19. On the study more broadly: The cDNA or gDNA used as material had been derived from T cells, B-cell-depleted T cells, or PBMCs.

Under the authors' procedure: Amplification of reference gene primers provided the estimated nucleated cell counts. The repertoire was sequenced with immunoSEQ multiplex PCR; TCRdb's copy has only in-frame clones and lacks some. V and J calls plus clone size are reproduced from that table; the DNA served to infer D and trimming. Counted here are 290,000 or so clones, around 80% occurring once; the ten biggest clones make up 4.5% to 6%. This CDR3 is 18 amino acids long. From germline, CDR1 is KGHSH and CDR2 LQKENI. V was clipped by 2 bases and J by 0 bases; unmatched bases: 8. Source material: PBMCs or T cells enriched from blood (not recorded which). The chain has TRBV18 and TRBJ1-3, with 9 bases matching TRBD1. The receptor was derived from a man aged 35-49 years who had been exposed to COVID-19. The CDR3 sequence: CASSPRTGVSYSGNTIYF. The CDR3 DNA reads as TGTGCCAGCTCACCAAGGACAGGGGTCTCATACTCTGGAAACACCATATATTTT.